These 2 T cell receptor beta chains originate from one sample sequenced in a study of blood T cell repertoires in COVID-19. Produced via immunoSEQ multiplex PCR; TCRdb's table is partial and in-frame only. The sample carries some 370,000 clones, around 87% recorded once. The sample was peripheral blood. All receptors come from a woman younger than 45 with COVID-19, enrolled during active disease.

The rearrangement uses TRBV5-1 and TRBJ1-1; D not certain. The ends were cut back, 0 bases at V and 3 bases at J, with 12 bases in the middle. The CDR3 has 15 residues. Per germline, CDR1 SGHRS and CDR2 YFSETQ. The CDR3 protein is CASSLDRGAHTEAFF. The CDR3 DNA sequence: TGCGCCAGCAGCTTGGATCGCGGTGCCCACACTGAAGCTTTCTTT. Using reference TRBV5-1 and TRBJ1-1 for the parts outside the CDR3, the full variable domain is KAGVTQTPRYLIKTRGQQVTLSCSPISGHRSVSWYQQTPGQGLQFLFEYFSETQRNKGNFPGRFSGRQFSNSRSEMNVSTLELGDSALYLCASSLDRGAHTEAFFGQGTRLTVV.

The chain couples TRBV6-5 to TRBJ2-5; D unresolved. The germline V and J ends were trimmed by 0 bases and 2 bases, with 13 bases remaining between them. The length of the CDR3 is 16 residues. Germline V gene lookup returns CDR1 MNHEY and CDR2 SVGAGI. CDR3 bases: TGTGCCAGCAGTTACTCCTCTACCCAGGTTCAAGAGACCCAGTACTTC. Residues: CASSYSSTQVQETQYF.